This TCR beta chain appears in the sequencing data of a study of blood T cell repertoires in COVID-19 (TCRdb year 2020). Looking at the study overall: Samples covering the acute and convalescent phases of COVID-19 were provided by collaborators in the United States, Italy and Spain. A de-identified subject ID, COVID-19 status, age in years and sex were almost always included in the sample metadata. The samples were drawn from two sources: the first 160 participants of the ongoing ImmuneRACE study, and 1,000 to 1,500 subjects contributed by 6 global collaborators. The prospective study material was composed of cDNA or gDNA derived from T cells, B-cell-depleted T cells, or PBMCs. The dataset comprised deeply sampled blood TCRbeta repertoires from subjects exposed to, actively infected with, or recovered from COVID-19. Where available, HLA class I and class II types were obtained from metadata supplied by the sample provider rather than from assay-based typing. A freely available public database, intended as a resource for researchers studying the immune response to SARS-CoV-2, is where the repertoires were released. The study at large found these results: The amount of clinical and demographic metadata varied by source and participant and was provided uncurated.

One collaborating source in Seattle enrolled patients during active infection and followed them longitudinally through the course of disease. Collaborating institutions collected whole blood in K2EDTA tubes following their own protocols. Collaborator samples were shipped for TCRbeta analysis as frozen whole blood, isolated PBMCs, or DNA extracted from either sample type. The junction shows trimming of 4 bases on V and 5 bases on J, and the gene matches do not reach 8 bases of it. From the cysteine through the phenylalanine, the CDR3 covers 15 amino acids. Left in the record is the CDR3 DNA by itself, 45 bases read in frame from the first base. From a lookup of the germline V gene (reference sequence), CDR1 and CDR2 are LGHDT and YNNKEL. TCRbeta CDR3 regions were amplified from genomic DNA using the immunoSEQ Assay, a bias-controlled multiplex PCR. The original methods were these. Nucleated cell counts per sample were estimated from amplification of reference gene primers within the assay. Sequence reads were collapsed and filtered to measure the absolute abundance of every unique TCRbeta CDR3 rearrangement. For each sample, productive Simpson clonality was calculated as the square root of Simpson's diversity index over productive rearrangements. Drawn from immuneACCESS, this table holds only the in-frame rearrangements with V and J called that TCRdb kept. Clones are partly lost; checked studies trace under half to an unresolved V gene and leave the rest unexplained. V, J and clone size are those of that table, while D and trimming were read from the DNA. Within this sample are just under 350,000 clones, with about 90% of them counted one time only. Just under 6.5% of the sample is held by the ten biggest clonotypes.

About this clone: No antigen is known for it. No much larger clonotype is one base removed from it; base qualities were not supplied.

This receptor was obtained from a woman aged 45 to 65 with COVID-19, enrolled during active disease. Sequenced input: peripheral blood. The sequence joins TRBV3-1 (or the pseudogene TRBV3-2) to TRBJ2-7, with TRBD2 matching 10 junction bases. CDR3 reads: CASSPPVAGGHEQYF. The base sequence is TGTGCCAGCAGCCCCCCGGTAGCGGGAGGCCACGAGCAGTACTTC.